The 18 T cell receptor beta chains given below trace back to one sample, sequenced in a study of PD-1 blockade in classical Hodgkin lymphoma. Only in-frame clones appear in the TCRdb table, and some are missing; sequencing was by immunoSEQ multiplex PCR. The table shows around 25,000 clones, with about 88% occurring only once. Specified time point: cycle 4 day 1 (C4D1), after around six weeks of nivolumab. Each of the patients experienced relapse following autologous stem cell transplantation, and their brentuximab vedotin exposure differed. The sequences come from peripheral blood mononuclear cells (PBMCs), collected before the fourth cycle of nivolumab. All receptors derive from a human donor with classical Hodgkin lymphoma.

The chain recombines TRBV7-6 with TRBJ2-5; 8 bases match TRBD1. Germline CDR1 is SGHVS and CDR2 is FNYEAQ. The CDR3 has 15 residues. J lost 5 bases, V lost 5 bases, and 10 bases had no gene match. The CDR3 spells CASSPRGTGWETQYF. The CDR3 bases are TGTGCCAGCAGCCCTCGGGGGACAGGCTGGGAGACCCAGTACTTC.

The rearrangement joins TRBV6-5 to TRBJ2-2; unclear D gene. Germline V CDR1 and CDR2: MNHEY, SVGAGI. Deletions cut 5 bases from V and 0 bases from J, with 4 bases between. This CDR3 is built from 13 residues. DNA of the CDR3: TGTGCCAGCAGTCGAACGAACACCGGGGAGCTGTTTTTT. Translated: CASSRTNTGELFF.

The rearrangement uses TRBV5-6 and TRBJ1-1; D is unclear. The V gene lost 1 base and the J gene lost 11 bases, with 12 bases spanning the gap. The CDR3 contains 12 residues. Germline values: CDR1 SGHDT, CDR2 YYEEEE. CDR3 in DNA: TGTGCCAGCAGCTTGAGCCAGAGTACGGCTTTCTTT. Its protein is CASSLSQSTAFF.

This chain links TRBV7-9 with TRBJ1-1; D unclear. The V end lost 6 bases, the J end lost 5 bases, and 10 bases lay between the germline ends. The germline V gene encodes CDR1 SEHNR and CDR2 FQNEAQ (reference sequence). The CDR3 runs 12 residues. Here the CDR3 DNA reads TGTGCCAGCAGTCCCCCCGCGACTGAAGCTTTCTTT. Translated: CASSPPATEAFF.

This clone has more than one count but fewer than ten. The chain has TRBV6-5 and TRBJ2-5; D is ambiguous. Germline loops: CDR1 MNHEY, CDR2 SVGAGI. CDR3 length: 14 amino acids. Between the trimmed V and J ends, which lost 2 bases and 2 bases, there was a span of 9 bases. CDR3 nucleotides: TGTGCCAGCAGTTACGGCGGTATACAAGAGACCCAGTACTTC. It specifies CASSYGGIQETQYF.

The V call is TRBV5-6, the J call TRBJ2-3, with 9 bases aligning to TRBD1. Germline V CDR1 and CDR2: SGHDT, YYEEEE. The CDR3 covers 16 residues. The trim removed 0 bases at V and 4 bases at J, leaving 6 bases unmatched. CDR3 sequence (DNA): TGTGCCAGCAGCTTGGTAGGGACAGGGAGCGCAGATACGCAGTATTTT. Protein product: CASSLVGTGSADTQYF.

The chain combines TRBV6-5 with TRBJ1-4, with 9 bases identical to TRBD1. Germline values: CDR1 MNHEY, CDR2 SVGAGI. V gave up 8 bases and J gave up 3 bases; unmatched junction bases: 4. The CDR3 extends over 14 amino acids. CDR3 region: CASSRDRANEKLFF. The CDR3 DNA reads TGTGCCAGCTCCCGGGACAGGGCTAATGAAAAACTGTTTTTT.

J is TRBJ2-1 and V is TRBV10-2; D remains ambiguous. This CDR3 comprises 12 residues. Germline values: CDR1 WSHSY, CDR2 SAAADI. Trimming cost V 8 bases and J 4 bases, with 9 bases left between them. The CDR3 coding sequence is TGCGCCAGCCAGCAGCGTTACAATGAGCAGTTCTTC. Translation: CASQQRYNEQFF.

This chain connects TRBV15 to TRBJ1-2; no firm D call. V lost 5 bases, J lost 2 bases, and 15 bases lay in between. The germline V gene has CDR1 LNHNV and CDR2 YYDKDF (reference sequence). This CDR3 has 15 residues. As DNA, the CDR3 is TGTGCCACCAGCTCTACTAACACAGTGAACTATGGCTACACCTTC. Translating gives CATSSTNTVNYGYTF.

As concerns this clone: The sample contains more than one DNA sequence encoding this CDR3. The V gene is TRBV14, the J gene TRBJ2-7; 8 nucleotides align to TRBD2. The V segment lost 4 bases and the J segment 4 bases; nucleotides outside the gene matches: 9. In germline, CDR1 is SGHDN, CDR2 FVKESK. The CDR3 contains 15 residues. The CDR3 DNA is TGTGCCAGCAGCCCGGGGCGGGGGGAAAGGTACGAGCAGTACTTC. As protein: CASSPGRGERYEQYF.

This chain joins TRBV4-2 and TRBJ2-1; the match to TRBD2 covers 10 bases. The CDR3 is made up of 16 amino acids. Germline CDR1 reads LGHNA; CDR2 reads YNFKEQ. V lost 4 bases to trimming and J lost 4 bases; unmatched junction nucleotides: 7. The chain's CDR3 is CASSLLGLAAYNEQFF. As DNA, the CDR3 is TGTGCCAGCAGCCTCTTAGGACTAGCGGCTTACAATGAGCAGTTCTTC.

This clone was found once. The chain joins TRBV5-5 to TRBJ2-5, with TRBD2 identical over 14 bases. Germline V gives CDR1 SGHKS, CDR2 YYEKEE (reference sequence). V lost 2 bases to trimming and J lost 4 bases; unmatched junction nucleotides: 4. The CDR3 sequence is 16 residues long. The CDR3 reads CASSFRLAGGGETQYF. CDR3 coding DNA: TGTGCCAGCAGCTTCCGACTAGCGGGAGGGGGAGAGACCCAGTACTTC.

The rearrangement links TRBV15 to TRBJ2-5; 7 nucleotides line up with TRBD2. Germline assignment: CDR1 LNHNV and CDR2 YYDKDF (reference sequence). CDR3 length: 14 residues. Trimming removed 3 bases from V and 5 bases from J; junction bases left unmatched: 6. The CDR3: CATSRVQGGETQYF. The CDR3 coding sequence is TGTGCCACCAGCAGGGTTCAGGGAGGGGAGACCCAGTACTTC.

This clone appeared a single time. The chain employs TRBV5-6 and TRBJ1-1, with D perhaps matching TRBD1 (5 bases). CDR1 is SGHDT, CDR2 YYEEEE, per germline. The CDR3 loop spans 14 amino acids. With 4 bases removed from V and 0 bases from J, the gap between germline ends came to 10 bases. This chain's CDR3 is CASSGRGMNTEAFF. CDR3 coding DNA: TGTGCCAGCAGCGGACGGGGCATGAACACTGAAGCTTTCTTT.

The V gene is TRBV4-3, the J gene TRBJ1-1; D is perhaps TRBD1 (6 bases). V was pared by 4 bases and J by 8 bases, with 26 bases between. The CDR3 is made up of 17 amino acids. The germline CDR1 and CDR2 sequences are LGHNA and YSLEER. The CDR3 DNA sequence: TGCGCCAGCAGCCCCGGGACGGAAGTTAGGGGGAGGGGCGAAGCTTTCTTT. This sequence encodes CASSPGTEVRGRGEAFF.

The chain combines TRBV25-1 with TRBJ2-1; a weak D match, TRBD1 (5 bases). Germline-derived CDR1 and CDR2 are MGHDK and SYGVNS. Trimming cost V 8 bases and J 6 bases, with 11 bases left between them. The CDR3 totals 12 residues. The CDR3 nucleotides read TGTGCCAGCCTGGGGCCCTTCAATGAGCAGTTCTTC. Translating it yields CASLGPFNEQFF.

This clone has only one observation. The chain combines TRBV5-8 with TRBJ2-3; tentatively, D is TRBD1 or TRBD2 (5 bases each). CDR3 size: 14 residues. Germline loops: CDR1 SGHTS, CDR2 YDEGEE. Trimming removed 3 bases at V and 2 bases at J, with 10 bases between. CDR3 sequence (DNA): TGTGCCAGCAGCTACGGGGCTACCACAGATACGCAGTATTTT. Encoded protein: CASSYGATTDTQYF.

The chain links TRBV29-1 to TRBJ2-3; tentative D call: TRBD1 (5 bases). In germline, CDR1 is SQVTM, CDR2 ANQGSEA. The CDR3 sequence is 14 residues long. Trimming removed 5 bases at V and 4 bases at J, with 16 bases between. The CDR3 loop is CSVITPGRADTQYF. The DNA of the CDR3 is TGCAGCGTTATTACACCAGGCAGGGCAGATACGCAGTATTTT.